The rows below give T cell receptor beta chains drawn from one sample of a study of OX40 agonist ivuxolimab in advanced cancers. Sequencing was performed with immunoSEQ multiplex PCR; in TCRdb, only in-frame clones are kept and a portion is missing. The table lists around 110,000 clones, about 94% of them singletons. This material consisted of CD4+ or CD8+ T cells sorted from blood, taken in a trial of the OX40 agonist ivuxolimab. All receptors come from an adult with an advanced solid tumor such as melanoma, head and neck, liver or kidney cancer. Each CDR3 is given with its conserved first and last residue. A D gene is named only where the DNA matches it firmly. Not every row has a clone size; where given, it reads once, few, many or a size class.

size,J,D,V,CDR3,DNA
.,TRBJ1-1,.,TRBV11-3,CASSPRGPNTEAFF,TGTGCCAGCAGCCCCAGGGGCCCAAACACTGAAGCTTTCTTT
.,TRBJ2-6,.,TRBV19,CASSDERGLGANVLTF,TGTGCCAGCTCGGACGAGAGAGGGTTGGGGGCCAACGTCCTGACTTTC
once,TRBJ1-5,.,TRBV7-2,CASSLQGRARGNQPQHF,TGCGCCAGCAGCTTACAAGGAAGGGCAAGGGGCAATCAGCCCCAGCATTTT
.,TRBJ1-3,.,TRBV19,CASSIGGTGNTIYF,TGTGCCAGTAGTATAGGTGGCACTGGAAACACCATATATTTT
.,TRBJ1-5,TRBD1,TRBV19,CASSMDRTPYQPQHF,TGTGCCAGTAGTATGGACAGGACCCCATATCAGCCCCAGCATTTT
once,TRBJ1-1,.,TRBV5-1,CASSPDGNTEAFF,TGCGCCAGCAGCCCGGACGGGAACACTGAAGCTTTCTTT
.,TRBJ1-3,TRBD1,TRBV11-2,CASSRRQGGGNTIYF,TGTGCCAGCAGCAGACGACAGGGCGGTGGAAACACCATATATTTT
.,TRBJ1-1,.,TRBV29-1,CSVERDVNTEAFF,TGCAGCGTTGAAAGGGACGTGAACACTGAAGCTTTCTTT
.,TRBJ2-5,.,TRBV20-1,CSAQGEETQYF,TGCAGTGCCCAGGGCGAAGAGACCCAGTACTTC
.,TRBJ2-7,TRBD2,TRBV19,CASSRRGREYEQYF,TGTGCCAGTAGCCGTCGCGGGAGGGAGTACGAGCAGTACTTC
.,TRBJ2-4,TRBD1,TRBV5-1,CASSTPGQTVQYF,TGCGCCAGCAGCACCCCGGGACAGACAGTTCAGTACTTC
.,TRBJ2-2,.,TRBV18,CASSPRRGDTGELFF,TGTGCCAGCTCACCTCGCAGGGGTGACACCGGGGAGCTGTTTTTT
.,TRBJ2-3,TRBD2,TRBV10-3,CAISRGGDTDTQYF,TGTGCCATCAGTCGCGGGGGGGACACAGATACGCAGTATTTT
.,TRBJ1-3,.,TRBV28,CASSWGRTGNTIYF,TGTGCCAGCAGCTGGGGGAGAACTGGAAACACCATATATTTT
.,TRBJ1-2,.,TRBV19,CASSITGGYTF,TGTGCCAGTAGTATTACAGGCGGCTACACCTTC
.,TRBJ1-1,.,TRBV11-1,CASSLAGMNTEAFF,TGTGCCAGCAGCTTAGCCGGGATGAACACTGAAGCTTTCTTT
once,TRBJ1-1,TRBD1,TRBV6-5,CASRDTGGRNTEAFF,TGTGCCAGCAGAGATACAGGGGGGAGGAACACTGAAGCTTTCTTT
.,TRBJ2-1,.,TRBV7-8,CASSSLLSSYNEQFF,TGTGCCAGCAGCTCCCTTTTAAGCTCCTACAATGAGCAGTTCTTC
.,TRBJ1-2,TRBD1,TRBV18,CASSPVSGQARGYTF,TGTGCCAGCTCACCAGTCTCGGGACAGGCGAGGGGCTACACCTTC
.,TRBJ1-4,.,TRBV7-8,CASSLEGSGFTNEKLFF,TGTGCCAGCAGCTTAGAGGGGTCGGGATTCACTAATGAAAAACTGTTTTTT
.,TRBJ2-3,TRBD1,TRBV4-3,CASSQEATGGLTDTQYF,TGCGCCAGCAGCCAAGAGGCGACAGGGGGCCTAACAGATACGCAGTATTTT
.,TRBJ1-1,.,TRBV18,CASRGGVTEAFF,TGTGCCAGTCGTGGGGGGGTCACTGAAGCTTTCTTT
.,TRBJ1-2,.,TRBV6-6,CASSTEGYGYTF,TGTGCCAGCAGCACCGAGGGTTATGGCTACACCTTC